The 27 T cell receptor beta chains below were found in one sample sequenced in a study of blood T cell repertoires in COVID-19. Assay: immunoSEQ multiplex PCR; the TCRdb copy retains only in-frame clones and omits some. The sample lists about 75,000 clones, over 80% occurring once. The specimen sequenced was peripheral blood. These receptors were collected from a woman between 45 and 60 years old with acute or convalescent COVID-19.

This sequence joins TRBV13 and TRBJ2-2; 7 bases match TRBD2. Germline CDR1 reads PRHDT; CDR2 reads FYEKMQ (reference sequence). The V and J ends lost 5 bases and 0 bases, in that order; junction bases with no gene match: 9. This CDR3 comprises 17 residues. CDR3 nucleotides: TGTGCCAGCAGCGACAGTTGGGAGGGGCCGAACACCGGGGAGCTGTTTTTT. Amino acid sequence: CASSDSWEGPNTGELFF.

This clone was found once. CDR3 nucleotides: TGTGCCACCAGCTTGTCGAGCTCCTACGAGCAGTACTTC. It codes for CATSLSSSYEQYF. The chain couples TRBV24-1 to TRBJ2-7; D is ambiguous. This CDR3 contains 13 residues. V dropped 7 bases and J dropped 0 bases, with 9 bases sitting between them. Germline assignment: CDR1 KGHDR and CDR2 SFDVKD.

This clone has just a few counts. The rearrangement joins TRBV5-6 to TRBJ1-2, with a tentative D call TRBD1 (6 bases). The germline V and J ends were trimmed by 0 bases and 0 bases, with 12 bases remaining between them. This CDR3 is built from 16 residues. Germline V gene lookup returns CDR1 SGHDT and CDR2 YYEEEE. The CDR3 loop is CASSLGQDATNYGYTF. The DNA of the CDR3 is TGTGCCAGCAGCTTGGGACAGGATGCAACTAACTATGGCTACACCTTC. Using reference TRBV5-6 and TRBJ1-2 for the parts outside the CDR3, the full variable domain is DAGVTQSPTHLIKTRGQQVTLRCSPKSGHDTVSWYQQALGQGPQFIFQYYEEEERQRGNFPDRFSGHQFPNYSSELNVNALLLGDSALYLCASSLGQDATNYGYTFGSGTRLTVV.

The chain employs TRBV21-1 and TRBJ1-5; the DNA was not used to check the table's D call, TRBD1. TRBV21-1 is a known pseudogene. The CDR3 runs 16 residues. The CDR3 DNA sequence: TGTGCCAGCAGCAAAGGGACAGGGTGGAGCAATCAGCCCCAGCATTTT. Its protein product is CASSKGTGWSNQPQHF.

This clone was observed a single time. The chain employs TRBV11-2 and TRBJ2-5, with 8 bases identical to TRBD1. Trimming removed 5 bases from V and 5 bases from J; junction bases left unmatched: 7. The CDR3 covers 14 residues. Germline assignment: CDR1 SGHAT and CDR2 FQNNGV. CDR3 in amino acids: CASSRGQGGETQYF. In DNA, the CDR3 is TGTGCCAGCAGCCGAGGACAGGGCGGGGAGACCCAGTACTTC. The complete variable domain, with remaining parts taken from reference TRBV11-2 and TRBJ2-5, reads EAGVAQSPRYKIIEKRQSVAFWCNPISGHATLYWYQQILGQGPKLLIQFQNNGVVDDSQLPKDRFSAERLKGVDSTLKIQPAKLEDSAVYLCASSRGQGGETQYFGPGTRLLVL.

V usage is TRBV14 and J usage is TRBJ2-2, with TRBD1 as a possible D gene (6 bases). Germline CDR1 SGHDN, CDR2 FVKESK. The ends were cut back, 2 bases at V and 6 bases at J, with 13 bases in the middle. The CDR3 sequence is 15 residues long. The CDR3 protein is CASSQLQGFAGELFF. The DNA for the CDR3 is TGTGCCAGCAGCCAACTACAGGGTTTCGCCGGGGAGCTGTTTTTT. Filled out from reference TRBV14 and TRBJ2-2, the complete variable domain reads EAGVTQFPSHSVIEKGQTVTLRCDPISGHDNLYWYRRVMGKEIKFLLHFVKESKQDESGMPNNRFLAERTGGTYSTLKVQPAELEDSGVYFCASSQLQGFAGELFFGEGSRLTVL.

CDR3 amino acids: CASSLRSGAYNEQFF. In DNA, the CDR3 is TGTGCCAGCAGTTTAAGGAGCGGGGCCTACAATGAGCAGTTCTTC. The chain is built from TRBV28 and TRBJ2-1; 7 nucleotides match TRBD2. The length of the CDR3 is 15 residues. V shed 2 bases and J 2 bases; nucleotides not matched to a gene: 3. Per germline, CDR1 MDHEN and CDR2 SYDVKM.

The rearrangement uses TRBV13 and TRBJ2-3, with D uncertain. Trimming stripped 5 bases from V and 0 bases from J, with 9 bases between. There are 14 residues in the CDR3. Germline V lookup: CDR1 PRHDT, CDR2 FYEKMQ (reference sequence). The CDR3 is CASSAQTSTDTQYF. DNA of the CDR3: TGTGCCAGCAGCGCCCAGACTAGCACAGATACGCAGTATTTT.

This chain connects TRBV4-1 to TRBJ2-1; 8 bases line up with TRBD2. The V gene end was trimmed by 6 bases and the J gene end by 8 bases; junction bases not matched to a gene: 12. Germline loops: CDR1 MGHRA, CDR2 YSYEKL. The CDR3 sequence is 15 residues long. In DNA, the CDR3 is TGCGCCAGCAGTCATACCCCCGGGACTAGGGATGAGCAGTTCTTC. Translating gives CASSHTPGTRDEQFF.

The CDR3 region is CASSLALQGGNQPQHF. For the CDR3, the DNA is TGTGCCAGCAGCTTGGCTCTACAGGGCGGGAATCAGCCCCAGCATTTT. V usage is TRBV5-6 and J usage is TRBJ1-5; weak D call: TRBD1 (6 bases). V lost 0 bases to trimming and J lost 4 bases, with 14 bases between them. Germline V lookup: CDR1 SGHDT, CDR2 YYEEEE. The CDR3 length is 16 residues.

This sequence joins TRBV3-1 (or the pseudogene TRBV3-2) and TRBJ1-6, with 7 nucleotides matching TRBD1. The germline CDR1 and CDR2 sequences are LGHDT and YNNKEL (reference sequence). This CDR3 contains 13 residues. J gave up 7 bases and V 3 bases, and 0 bases lay outside the gene matches. CDR3 bases: TGTGCCAGCAGCCAGACAGGGAATTCACCCCTCCACTTT. Residues: CASSQTGNSPLHF.

This clone was detected only a few times. The rearrangement links TRBV6-1 to TRBJ1-5; perhaps TRBD1 as D (6 bases). Trimming removed 2 bases from V and 1 base from J, with 9 bases in between. The CDR3 is 15 amino acids. Germline V gives CDR1 MNHNS, CDR2 SASEGT. The CDR3 sequence is CASSEMGHSNQPQHF. The CDR3 DNA follows: TGTGCCAGCAGTGAAATGGGACACAGCAATCAGCCCCAGCATTTT.

The chain employs TRBV9 and TRBJ1-5; D call uncertain. The CDR3 covers 13 residues. CDR1 and CDR2 (germline): SGDLS, YYNGEE. Trimming pared 0 bases from V and 5 bases from J, leaving 6 bases between. The CDR3 is CASSVVPDQPQHF. The CDR3 region has the DNA TGTGCCAGCAGCGTAGTTCCGGATCAGCCCCAGCATTTT.

The rearrangement links TRBV28 to TRBJ1-5; D is possibly TRBD1 (6 bases). Germline V lookup: CDR1 MDHEN, CDR2 SYDVKM. The CDR3 is made up of 14 amino acids. V lost 6 bases and J lost 6, with 15 bases in between. CDR3 in amino acids: CASRPGTLGQPQHF. As DNA, the CDR3 is TGTGCCAGCAGGCCCGGGACACTGGGTCAGCCCCAGCATTTT.

V gene TRBV24-1 combines with J gene TRBJ2-7; D remains unclear. V gave up 4 bases and J gave up 2 bases, with 2 bases separating them. The CDR3 has 11 residues. Germline V gene data show CDR1 as KGHDR and CDR2 as SFDVKD. Written as DNA, the CDR3 is TGTGCCACCAGTGACACCTACGAGCAGTACTTC. Translated: CATSDTYEQYF.

The chain recombines TRBV4-2 with TRBJ1-2; D is possibly TRBD1 (5 bases). The CDR3 consists of 15 residues. The V gene lost 0 bases and the J gene lost 2 bases, with 10 bases spanning the gap. Per the germline V gene, CDR1 is LGHNA and CDR2 is YNFKEQ. CDR3 sequence: CASSQERTLNYGYTF. As DNA, the CDR3 is TGTGCCAGCAGCCAAGAGAGGACACTCAACTATGGCTACACCTTC.

V is TRBV6-5 and J is TRBJ1-6, with D uncertain. V was cut by 5 bases and J by 11 bases, with 13 bases left in between. The CDR3 consists of 13 residues. Germline-derived CDR1 and CDR2 are MNHEY and SVGAGI. CDR3 amino acids: CASSQAGWTPLHF. DNA for the CDR3: TGTGCCAGCAGTCAGGCGGGATGGACACCCCTCCACTTT.

This clone ranks as medium-sized. The rearrangement uses TRBV7-9 and TRBJ1-4; D not resolved. Germline V CDR1 and CDR2: SEHNR, FQNEAQ (reference sequence). V lost 4 bases and J lost 8, with 8 bases in between. CDR3 length: 12 residues. As DNA, the CDR3 is TGTGCCAGCAGCTCGTCGGGAGAAAAACTGTTTTTT. It encodes CASSSSGEKLFF.

The genes are TRBV9 and TRBJ2-7; possibly TRBD1 for D (6 bases). Germline CDR1 and CDR2: SGDLS and YYNGEE. Trimming cost V 4 bases and J 3 bases, with 20 bases left between them. This CDR3 comprises 16 residues. CDR3 sequence reads: CASSIGQGPLGYEQYF. The CDR3 DNA reads TGTGCCAGCAGCATAGGCCAGGGGCCCCTGGGCTACGAGCAGTACTTC.

The chain carries TRBV6-1 and TRBJ1-6, with 10 bases matching TRBD1. Looked up from germline, CDR1 is MNHNS and CDR2 is SASEGT. This CDR3 contains 15 residues. V dropped 3 bases and J dropped 10; count of bases not matched to a gene: 6. CDR3 amino acids: CASSDQTGGRSPLHF. As DNA, the CDR3 is TGTGCCAGCAGTGACCAGACAGGGGGCAGGTCACCCCTCCACTTT.

This rearrangement joins TRBV5-1 to TRBJ1-1, with a weak D call TRBD1 (5 bases). Germline values: CDR1 SGHRS, CDR2 YFSETQ. Between the trimmed V and J ends, which lost 2 bases and 5 bases, there was a span of 10 bases. The CDR3 is 13 residues long. The CDR3 nucleotides are TGCGCCAGCAGCTTCATAGGGGATACTGAAGCTTTCTTT. Its protein is CASSFIGDTEAFF.

This chain links TRBV5-6 with TRBJ1-6; 8 nucleotides agree with TRBD1. The germline V gene encodes CDR1 SGHDT and CDR2 YYEEEE. CDR3 length: 16 amino acids. Unmatched junction bases numbered 9, after V lost 0 bases and J lost 10 bases. CDR3 DNA sequence: TGTGCCAGCAGCTTGGCCGGGACAGGATTTGTCTCACCCCTCCACTTT. This sequence encodes CASSLAGTGFVSPLHF.

The rearrangement links TRBV25-1 to TRBJ1-1; no firm D call. The CDR3 runs to 13 residues. Germline values: CDR1 MGHDK, CDR2 SYGVNS. The germline V and J ends were trimmed by 4 bases and 1 base, with 7 bases remaining between them. The CDR3 DNA reads as TGTGCCAGCAGTGGACAAACGAACACTGAAGCTTTCTTT. This codes for CASSGQTNTEAFF.

This clone showed up just once. V usage is TRBV5-6 and J usage is TRBJ1-5; 7 bases agree with TRBD1. V shed 7 bases, J shed 4 bases, and the junction held 11 bases outside the gene matches. Germline CDR1 SGHDT, CDR2 YYEEEE. The CDR3 is made up of 15 amino acids. This CDR3 reads CASSTGGGSNQPQHF. CDR3 nucleotides: TGTGCCAGCTCCACCGGAGGGGGCTCTAATCAGCCCCAGCATTTT. Filled out from reference TRBV5-6 and TRBJ1-5, the complete variable domain reads DAGVTQSPTHLIKTRGQQVTLRCSPKSGHDTVSWYQQALGQGPQFIFQYYEEEERQRGNFPDRFSGHQFPNYSSELNVNALLLGDSALYLCASSTGGGSNQPQHFGDGTRLSIL.

The chain combines TRBV19 with TRBJ1-2; tentative D call: TRBD1 (5 bases). CDR3 length: 14 amino acids. V gave up 6 bases and J gave up 2 bases, with 13 bases separating them. Per the germline V gene, CDR1 is LNHDA and CDR2 is SQIVND (reference sequence). CDR3 loop: CASRTLDRNYGYTF. DNA for the CDR3: TGTGCCAGTAGGACCTTAGACAGAAACTATGGCTACACCTTC.

The table lists this clone with a count of one. The gene calls are TRBV12-5 and TRBJ2-7; D possibly corresponds to TRBD1 (5 bases). V was shortened by 2 bases and J by 5 bases, with 10 bases between the two germline ends. This CDR3 contains 13 residues. CDR1 and CDR2 (germline): LGHNT, FRNRAP. CDR3 DNA: TGTGCTAGTGGTTTGCCTACAGGCCACGAGCAGTACTTC. It yields the protein CASGLPTGHEQYF. Drawing the rest from reference TRBV12-5 and TRBJ2-7, the complete variable domain is DARVTQTPRHKVTEMGQEVTMRCQPILGHNTVFWYRQTMMQGLELLAYFRNRAPLDDSGMPKDRFSAEMPDATLATLKIQPSEPRDSAVYFCASGLPTGHEQYFGPGTRLTVT.

This clone appeared a few times. The V and J genes are TRBV28 and TRBJ1-3, with D perhaps TRBD1 (5 bases). Trimming removed 7 bases from V and 4 bases from J, with 17 bases in between. The CDR3 runs 15 residues. Germline CDR1 reads MDHEN; CDR2 reads SYDVKM. This chain's CDR3 is CASTIARARGNTIYF. CDR3 nucleotides: TGTGCCAGCACTATTGCCAGGGCCAGGGGAAACACCATATATTTT.